These 13 T cell receptor beta chains share one sample of origin, sequenced in a study of blood T cell repertoires in COVID-19. Profiling relied on immunoSEQ multiplex PCR, and the TCRdb table lists in-frame clones only, not all of them. The sample has a few hundred thousand clones, around nine tenths seen once. The sequencing input was peripheral blood. The source of these receptors is an older woman with COVID-19, enrolled during active disease.

The V call is TRBV6-6, the J call TRBJ2-2; 8 bases agree with TRBD1. This CDR3 is built from 17 residues. Trimming cost V 6 bases and J 0 bases; bases outside gene matches: 9. CDR1 and CDR2 (germline): MNHNY, SVGAGI (reference sequence). CDR3 coding DNA: TGTGCCAGCAGGCGAACGGCGGGACAGGCGAACACCGGGGAGCTGTTTTTT. This codes for CASRRTAGQANTGELFF.

CDR3 nucleotide sequence: TGCAGTGCTACTGAGACAGTCGAAGAGACCCAGTACTTC. Its protein product is CSATETVEETQYF. V gene TRBV20-1 combines with J gene TRBJ2-5; D perhaps matches TRBD1 (5 bases). From germline, CDR1 is DFQATT and CDR2 SNEGSKA (reference sequence). With 4 bases removed from V and 3 bases from J, the gap between germline ends came to 12 bases. The CDR3 contains 13 residues.

Of note for this clone: Its ends do not fully match the called genes, so a read error is possible. The chain combines TRBV5-1 with TRBJ2-1, with 7 bases matching TRBD1. This CDR3 has 14 residues. Germline CDR1 SGHRS, CDR2 YFSETQ. CDR3 region: CASSLGDRDSEPFF. CDR3 sequence (DNA): TGCGCCAGCAGCTTGGGGGACCGGGACAGTGAGCCGTTCTTC. Full variable domain (missing parts from reference TRBV5-1 and TRBJ2-1): KAGVTQTPRYLIKTRGQQVTLSCSPISGHRSVSWYQQTPGQGLQFLFEYFSETQRNKGNFPGRFSGRQFSNSRSEMNVSTLELGDSALYLCASSLGDRDSEPFFGPGTRLTVL.

This chain joins TRBV7-2 and TRBJ2-6; 7 positions agree with TRBD1. V shed 5 bases, J shed 1 base, and the junction held 11 bases outside the gene matches. CDR3 size: 18 residues. In germline, CDR1 is SGHTA, CDR2 FQGNSA. CDR3 sequence (DNA): TGTGCCAGCAGCCAGAGGACAGGTTATACTTCTGGGGCCAACGTCCTGACTTTC. Translated, it gives CASSQRTGYTSGANVLTF. The whole variable domain, remainder taken from reference TRBV7-2 and TRBJ2-6, is GAGVSQSPSNKVTEKGKDVELRCDPISGHTALYWYRQSLGQGLEFLIYFQGNSAPDKSGLPSDRFSAERTGGSVSTLTIQRTQQEDSAVYLCASSQRTGYTSGANVLTFGAGSRLTVL.

Only one count was recorded for this clone. This chain joins TRBV30 and TRBJ1-2, with D tentatively TRBD1 (6 bases). V lost 3 bases, J lost 4 bases, and 12 bases lay in between. Germline V gives CDR1 GTSNPN, CDR2 SVGIG (reference sequence). The CDR3 length is 13 residues. The CDR3 sequence is CAWSVGTPYGYTF. In DNA form, the CDR3 reads TGTGCCTGGAGCGTTGGGACACCCTATGGCTACACCTTC.

V gene TRBV5-1 combines with J gene TRBJ2-1; D remains unclear. CDR3 size: 14 residues. V was pared by 0 bases and J by 9 bases, with 13 bases between. The germline gives CDR1 SGHRS, CDR2 YFSETQ. The DNA of the CDR3 is TGCGCCAGCAGCTTGGAGTCTAGGTCGGGTGAGCAGTTCTTC. Its translation is CASSLESRSGEQFF. Full variable domain (missing parts from reference TRBV5-1 and TRBJ2-1): KAGVTQTPRYLIKTRGQQVTLSCSPISGHRSVSWYQQTPGQGLQFLFEYFSETQRNKGNFPGRFSGRQFSNSRSEMNVSTLELGDSALYLCASSLESRSGEQFFGPGTRLTVL.

The chain uses TRBV7-2 and TRBJ1-2; tentative D call: TRBD1 (5 bases). The germline CDR1 and CDR2 sequences are SGHTA and FQGNSA. The CDR3 spans 14 residues. The V end was cut by 5 bases, the J end by 0 bases, with 10 bases between. The CDR3 DNA sequence: TGTGCCAGCAGCACGACAGTTTCTAACTATGGCTACACCTTC. As protein: CASSTTVSNYGYTF.

The V and J genes are TRBV19 and TRBJ1-2, with TRBD1 as a possible D gene (5 bases). Trimming shortened V by 10 bases and J by 3 bases, and 12 bases separated the two germline ends. CDR1 and CDR2 from the germline V gene are LNHDA and SQIVND (reference sequence). The CDR3 sequence is 12 residues long. The CDR3 DNA sequence: TGTGCCACCATAGACAGATACTATGGCTACACCTTC. Residues: CATIDRYYGYTF. Complete variable domain (other parts from reference TRBV19 and TRBJ1-2): DGGITQSPKYLFRKEGQNVTLSCEQNLNHDAMYWYRQDPGQGLRLIYYSQIVNDFQKGDIAEGYSVSREKKESFPLTVTSAQKNPTAFYLCATIDRYYGYTFGSGTRLTVV.

The V gene is TRBV7-2, the J gene TRBJ1-1, with TRBD1 matching over 7 bases. The V gene end was trimmed by 4 bases and the J gene end by 1 base; junction bases not matched to a gene: 3. The CDR3 contains 14 residues. The V gene's germline CDR1 is SGHTA and CDR2 FQGNSA. The CDR3 DNA sequence: TGTGCCAGCAGCTGGGGACAGCAGAACACTGAAGCTTTCTTT. Translating it yields CASSWGQQNTEAFF.

The chain carries TRBV13 and TRBJ1-2, with 7 bases aligning to TRBD1. CDR1 PRHDT and CDR2 FYEKMQ come from the germline V gene (reference sequence). The CDR3 loop spans 16 amino acids. V gave up 4 bases and J gave up 1 base; unmatched junction bases: 9. The CDR3 coding sequence is TGTGCCAGCAGCTCCGGGACAGTGATGTTTAACTATGGCTACACCTTC. It yields the protein CASSSGTVMFNYGYTF.

The chain has TRBV5-8 and TRBJ1-1; 9 nucleotides align to TRBD1. Germline trimming cut 2 bases from V and 0 bases from J; bases unmatched to any gene: 5. The CDR3 is 16 residues long. CDR1 and CDR2 (germline): SGHTS, YDEGEE. The CDR3 sequence: CASSFFRTGVNTEAFF. The DNA of the CDR3 is TGTGCCAGCAGCTTTTTTAGGACAGGGGTGAACACTGAAGCTTTCTTT.

The gene calls are TRBV7-2 and TRBJ2-2; 7 nucleotides line up with TRBD1. The V gene's germline CDR1 is SGHTA and CDR2 FQGNSA. CDR3 length: 15 residues. Unmatched junction bases numbered 9, after V lost 8 bases and J lost 3 bases. Written as DNA, the CDR3 is TGTGCCAGCCTTGACAGGGTCAGCTACACCGGGGAGCTGTTTTTT. Its protein product is CASLDRVSYTGELFF.

The V gene is TRBV20-1, the J gene TRBJ1-1; D is possibly TRBD1 (5 bases). The CDR3 is 16 amino acids. CDR1 is DFQATT, CDR2 SNEGSKA, per germline (reference sequence). The V gene lost 3 bases and the J gene lost 2 bases, with 19 bases spanning the gap. CDR3 DNA sequence: TGCAGTGCTAGTTCGGGGGTGACGGGACCTAACACTGAAGCTTTCTTT. It is translated as CSASSGVTGPNTEAFF.